Below are 21 T cell receptor beta chains sequenced from a single sample in a study of cytomegalovirus exposure and HLA in healthy donors. The study ran its PCR with 60 Vbeta and 13 Jbeta primers. Sequencing was performed with immunoSEQ multiplex PCR; in TCRdb, only in-frame clones are kept and a portion is missing. In the table there are 150,000 to 200,000 clones, roughly 80% of which are singletons. The source material was PBMCs. The source is a boy under 18 in good health and CMV-seronegative.

V usage is TRBV2 and J usage is TRBJ2-1; D not certain. In germline, CDR1 is SNHLY, CDR2 FYNNEI. The CDR3 totals 11 residues. V dropped 7 bases and J dropped 5 bases, with 6 bases sitting between them. The CDR3 DNA reads as TGTGCCAGCATGAGCAACAATGAGCAGTTCTTC. Its protein product is CASMSNNEQFF. Full variable domain (missing parts from reference TRBV2 and TRBJ2-1): EPEVTQTPSHQVTQMGQEVILRCVPISNHLYFYWYRQILGQKVEFLVSFYNNEISEKSEIFDDQFSVERPDGSNFTLKIRSTKLEDSAMYFCASMSNNEQFFGPGTRLTVL.

This clone was found a few times. CDR3 in DNA: TGTGCCAGCAGCATAGGACAGGGGGATGCTGAAAAACTGTTTTTT. Translation: CASSIGQGDAEKLFF. The chain links TRBV11-2 to TRBJ1-4, with 10 bases aligning to TRBD1. The CDR3 runs 15 residues. Germline-derived CDR1 and CDR2 are SGHAT and FQNNGV. The trim removed 5 bases at V and 7 bases at J, leaving 7 bases unmatched.

The CDR3 DNA reads TGCGCCAGCAGCATTCTTCCTCAGGGGGGACTGAACACCGGGGAGCTGTTTTTT. This translates into CASSILPQGGLNTGELFF. The gene calls are TRBV5-1 and TRBJ2-2; D might be TRBD1 (7 bases). Germline V lookup: CDR1 SGHRS, CDR2 YFSETQ. This CDR3 is built from 18 residues. The ends were cut back, 4 bases at V and 1 base at J, with 20 bases in the middle.

This sequence joins TRBV9 and TRBJ2-7; the match to TRBD1 covers 7 bases. Germline V gene lookup returns CDR1 SGDLS and CDR2 YYNGEE. The junction had 8 bases not matched to a gene; V was cut back by 1 base and J by 4 bases. CDR3 length: 15 amino acids. The DNA for the CDR3 is TGTGCCAGCAGCGTAAGACAGGGAGACTATTACGAGCAGTACTTC. As protein: CASSVRQGDYYEQYF. Complete variable domain (other parts from reference TRBV9 and TRBJ2-7): DSGVTQTPKHLITATGQRVTLRCSPRSGDLSVYWYQQSLDQGLQFLIQYYNGEERAKGNILERFSAQQFPDLHSELNLSSLELGDSALYFCASSVRQGDYYEQYFGPGTRLTVT.

This clone has a handful of counts. This chain uses TRBV7-9 with TRBJ2-5; no clear D. Germline CDR1 and CDR2: SEHNR and FQNEAQ (reference sequence). The CDR3 loop spans 12 amino acids. V gave up 3 bases and J gave up 1 base, with 3 bases separating them. This chain's CDR3 is CASSFSQETQYF. DNA for the CDR3: TGTGCCAGCAGCTTCAGCCAAGAGACCCAGTACTTC.

This chain joins TRBV7-9 and TRBJ2-7, with D unclear. The CDR3 is made up of 12 amino acids. Germline assignment: CDR1 SEHNR and CDR2 FQNEAQ (reference sequence). With 4 bases removed from V and 1 base from J, the gap between germline ends came to 5 bases. The DNA for the CDR3 is TGTGCCAGCAGCTACTCGTCCTACGAGCAGTACTTC. This codes for CASSYSSYEQYF.

The chain uses TRBV28 and TRBJ1-1, with a weak D call TRBD1 (5 bases). With 6 bases removed from V and 6 bases from J, the gap between germline ends came to 17 bases. Per germline, CDR1 MDHEN and CDR2 SYDVKM. The CDR3 runs to 14 residues. In DNA form, the CDR3 reads TGTGCCAGCAGACCGACAGCCGTCAGCTCTGAAGCTTTCTTT. Translation gives CASRPTAVSSEAFF.

CDR3 bases: TGTGCCAGCAGCTCTCTAGGAGTCACTGAAGCTTTCTTT. It yields the protein CASSSLGVTEAFF. This chain links TRBV7-8 with TRBJ1-1, with unresolved D. This CDR3 comprises 13 residues. V was trimmed by 4 bases and J by 4 bases, leaving 10 bases between them. The germline gives CDR1 SGHVS, CDR2 FQNEAQ.

This sequence joins TRBV5-5 and TRBJ2-7, with 9 bases identical to TRBD1. The CDR3 extends over 15 amino acids. CDR1 and CDR2 from the germline V gene are SGHKS and YYEKEE (reference sequence). Trimming took 0 bases from V and 4 from J; bases not matched to a gene: 5. The CDR3 DNA is TGTGCCAGCAGCTTGGCCGGACAGGGGCCGTACGAGCAGTACTTC. It translates to CASSLAGQGPYEQYF.

CDR3 sequence (DNA): TGCGCCAGCAGCATATCAGGGTTTGGCGAGCAGTACTTC. The encoded protein is CASSISGFGEQYF. The chain has TRBV5-1 and TRBJ2-7; D perhaps matches TRBD1 (5 bases). Germline V gene sequence: CDR1 SGHRS, CDR2 YFSETQ. V dropped 4 bases and J dropped 6 bases, with 14 bases sitting between them. The CDR3 extends over 13 amino acids. The whole variable domain, filled in from reference TRBV5-1 and TRBJ2-7, reads KAGVTQTPRYLIKTRGQQVTLSCSPISGHRSVSWYQQTPGQGLQFLFEYFSETQRNKGNFPGRFSGRQFSNSRSEMNVSTLELGDSALYLCASSISGFGEQYFGPGTRLTVT.

The CDR3 DNA is TGCAGCGTTGCACAGGGGCCCAATCAGCCCCAGCATTTT. The encoded protein is CSVAQGPNQPQHF. The chain carries TRBV29-1 and TRBJ1-5; 7 bases are shared with TRBD1. Germline V gives CDR1 SQVTM, CDR2 ANQGSEA. The CDR3 extends over 13 amino acids. The V and J ends lost 4 bases and 3 bases, in that order; junction bases with no gene match: 3.

The genes are TRBV6-1 and TRBJ2-7, with D tentatively TRBD1 (6 bases). In germline, CDR1 is MNHNS, CDR2 SASEGT. Trimming shortened V by 6 bases and J by 8 bases, and 20 bases separated the two germline ends. The CDR3 sequence is 14 residues long. The CDR3: CASSPGQTTPQQYF. In DNA, the CDR3 is TGTGCCAGCAGCCCCGGACAGACTACACCTCAGCAGTACTTC.

This clone was observed a handful of times. The CDR3 coding sequence is TGTGCCAGCAGGGGAGGGGTAGAAAAACTGTTTTTT. It codes for CASRGGVEKLFF. This sequence joins TRBV9 and TRBJ1-4; maybe TRBD1 (5 bases). Trimming removed 5 bases at V and 8 bases at J, with 10 bases between. This CDR3 has 12 residues. The germline CDR1 and CDR2 sequences are SGDLS and YYNGEE.

The gene calls are TRBV6-1 and TRBJ1-1; D is possibly TRBD1 (5 bases). CDR3 size: 16 residues. Germline CDR1 MNHNS, CDR2 SASEGT. V lost 0 bases and J 4 bases, leaving 15 bases between the germline ends. CDR3 loop: CASSEAGGMEGTEAFF. The DNA for the CDR3 is TGTGCCAGCAGTGAAGCGGGGGGGATGGAGGGCACTGAAGCTTTCTTT.

The chain has TRBV6-6 and TRBJ2-1; 10 bases agree with TRBD2. Germline V gives CDR1 MNHNY, CDR2 SVGAGI (reference sequence). The CDR3 has 16 residues. V shed 4 bases, J shed 4 bases, and the junction held 7 bases outside the gene matches. CDR3 in amino acids: CASSSVGLAAYNEQFF. CDR3 in DNA: TGTGCCAGCAGTTCCGTCGGACTAGCGGCGTACAATGAGCAGTTCTTC.

V usage is TRBV6-6 and J usage is TRBJ1-1; D uncertain. Germline V gene data show CDR1 as MNHNY and CDR2 as SVGAGI (reference sequence). The V end was cut by 5 bases, the J end by 5 bases, with 12 bases between. CDR3 length: 13 residues. The CDR3 bases are TGTGCCAGCAGTCAATTGGAGGAGACTGAAGCTTTCTTT. Protein sequence: CASSQLEETEAFF.

V usage is TRBV28 and J usage is TRBJ2-7, with D unclear. Germline V gives CDR1 MDHEN, CDR2 SYDVKM. The CDR3 contains 11 residues. Trimming took 4 bases from V and 3 from J, leaving 4 bases between them. The CDR3 region is CASSSHYEQYF. The CDR3 DNA is TGTGCCAGCAGTTCCCACTACGAGCAGTACTTC.

V and J are TRBV18 and TRBJ1-2; 8 positions agree with TRBD1. Unmatched junction bases numbered 7, after V lost 1 base and J lost 3 bases. Germline V gene data show CDR1 as KGHSH and CDR2 as LQKENI. The CDR3 runs 16 residues. CDR3 sequence reads: CASSPLSGQGDYGYTF. The CDR3 nucleotides read TGTGCCAGCTCACCACTATCCGGACAGGGAGACTATGGCTACACCTTC.

The gene calls are TRBV10-3 and TRBJ2-7, with D possibly being TRBD2 (6 bases). Per the germline V gene, CDR1 is ENHRY and CDR2 is SYGVKD. The CDR3 contains 15 residues. Trimming took 6 bases from V and 1 from J, leaving 16 bases between them. CDR3 bases: TGTGCCATCAGCCCGGAGGGGACGTTTTCCTACGAGCAGTACTTC. Translating gives CAISPEGTFSYEQYF.

A few counts support this clone. The chain employs TRBV11-2 and TRBJ2-3; 9 positions match TRBD2. V was clipped by 1 base and J by 5 bases; unmatched bases: 7. Looked up from germline, CDR1 is SGHAT and CDR2 is FQNNGV. The CDR3 contains 16 residues. CDR3 DNA: TGTGCCAGCAGCTTAGCCAAGCGGGGGGCGGGAGATACGCAGTATTTT. Residues: CASSLAKRGAGDTQYF.

The sample holds one count of this clone. Relative to the germline gene, one junction end is altered; a read error may explain this. The sample contains more than one DNA sequence encoding this CDR3. The genes are TRBV9 and TRBJ1-4; D is perhaps TRBD1 (6 bases). Germline CDR1 is SGDLS and CDR2 is YYNGEE. The CDR3 length is 17 residues. CDR3 nucleotides: TGCGCCAGCAGCGTAGAAACAGGGCGGTTGGCTAATGAAAAACTGTTTTTT. Amino acids: CASSVETGRLANEKLFF.